Listed here are 27 T cell receptor beta chains from one sample, sequenced in a study of shared T cell receptors in the human thymus. Data came from immunoSEQ multiplex PCR; TCRdb stores just in-frame clones and leaves some out. Of more than 300,000 clones listed, 95% are singletons. The sequenced sample consisted of thymocytes. The receptors originated from a human donor.

The chain links TRBV2 to TRBJ2-3; 11 bases are shared with TRBD1. The CDR3 loop spans 15 amino acids. The germline V gene encodes CDR1 SNHLY and CDR2 FYNNEI. With V trimmed by 6 bases and J by 4 bases, 6 bases remained unmatched. In DNA form, the CDR3 reads TGTGCCAGCAGCCCCGGACAGGGGGCATCAGATACGCAGTATTTT. Translating gives CASSPGQGASDTQYF.

The rearrangement uses TRBV5-8 and TRBJ1-5; D is undetermined. CDR1 and CDR2 from the germline V gene are SGHTS and YDEGEE. V was shortened by 4 bases and J by 1 base, with 12 bases between the two germline ends. The CDR3 sequence is 15 residues long. CDR3 residues: CASSHGGPSNQPQHF. DNA of the CDR3: TGTGCCAGCAGCCACGGCGGTCCGAGCAATCAGCCCCAGCATTTT.

The chain carries TRBV4-3 and TRBJ2-3; D not certain. CDR3 length: 16 amino acids. V was shortened by 4 bases and J by 3 bases, with 17 bases between the two germline ends. Germline CDR1 and CDR2: LGHNA and YSLEER. CDR3 DNA: TGCGCCAGCAGCCCCTTTGCGACCGGTGGGACAGATACGCAGTATTTT. This codes for CASSPFATGGTDTQYF.

The gene calls are TRBV19 and TRBJ2-3; 11 bases map to TRBD2. With 6 bases clipped from V and 3 bases from J, the junction kept 14 bases outside the gene matches. This CDR3 has 18 residues. Germline lookup yields CDR1 LNHDA and CDR2 SQIVND (reference sequence). CDR3 DNA sequence: TGTGCCAGTAGCCCCCCCGGGCCTAGCGGGAGGAGGACAGATACGCAGTATTTT. Amino acid sequence: CASSPPGPSGRRTDTQYF.

Of note for this clone: The conserved phenylalanine or tryptophan is not found at the CDR3 terminus, so this likely reflects a read error. The rearrangement uses TRBV19 and TRBJ2-7; D call uncertain. CDR1 is LNHDA, CDR2 SQIVND, per germline (reference sequence). V was trimmed by 5 bases and J by 4 bases, leaving 9 bases between them. The CDR3 covers 12 residues. Written as DNA, the CDR3 is TGTGCCAGTAGTGGTTATGAATACGAGCAGTACCTC. It is translated as CASSGYEYEQYL.

The V gene is TRBV6-1, the J gene TRBJ2-5; D might be TRBD2 (6 bases). V was clipped by 2 bases and J by 4 bases, with 8 bases between them. Germline assignment: CDR1 MNHNS and CDR2 SASEGT. The CDR3 is made up of 13 amino acids. CDR3 nucleotides: TGTGCCAGCAGTGAATACGGGAGAGAGACCCAGTACTTC. Translating gives CASSEYGRETQYF.

The CDR3 coding sequence is TGTGCCAGCACTTATGCCGGGACAGGATCTAACAATGAGCAGTTCTTC. Protein product: CASTYAGTGSNNEQFF. The rearrangement uses TRBV28 and TRBJ2-1; 8 nucleotides agree with TRBD1. The CDR3 runs 16 residues. Germline assignment: CDR1 MDHEN and CDR2 SYDVKM. The ends lost 7 bases at V and 5 bases at J; junction bases unmatched: 13. Based on the CDR3 plus reference TRBV28 and TRBJ2-1, the full variable domain is DVKVTQSSRYLVKRTGEKVFLECVQDMDHENMFWYRQDPGLGLRLIYFSYDVKMKEKGDIPEGYSVSREKKERFSLILESASTNQTSMYLCASTYAGTGSNNEQFFGPGTRLTVL.

The chain uses TRBV19 and TRBJ2-7, with TRBD1 as a possible D gene (5 bases). V lost 4 bases and J 3 bases, leaving 16 bases between the germline ends. Germline CDR1 and CDR2: LNHDA and SQIVND (reference sequence). The length of the CDR3 is 15 residues. The CDR3 is CASSSRAWGYYEQYF. The CDR3 region has the DNA TGTGCCAGTAGTAGTAGGGCCTGGGGCTACTACGAGCAGTACTTC.

The gene calls are TRBV19 and TRBJ1-2; 8 bases match TRBD1. Trimming cost V 4 bases and J 4 bases; bases outside gene matches: 8. This CDR3 has 15 amino acids. Per the germline V gene, CDR1 is LNHDA and CDR2 is SQIVND (reference sequence). The DNA for the CDR3 is TGTGCCAGTAGTACGGACAGGGCTAGACCCTATGGCTACACCTTC. This gives the protein CASSTDRARPYGYTF.

V usage is TRBV28 and J usage is TRBJ1-1; no firm D call. V shed 6 bases and J shed 10 bases, with 18 bases lying between them. Germline values: CDR1 MDHEN, CDR2 SYDVKM. The length of the CDR3 is 13 residues. CDR3 protein: CASRGSVGPLAFF. Here the CDR3 DNA reads TGTGCCAGCAGGGGGTCGGTGGGCCCCCTAGCTTTCTTT.

The chain is built from TRBV10-2 and TRBJ2-7, with 7 bases matching TRBD1. The junction had 6 bases not matched to a gene; V was cut back by 4 bases and J by 6 bases. This CDR3 spans 13 amino acids. Germline V gene data show CDR1 as WSHSY and CDR2 as SAAADI. Here the CDR3 reads CASSGDSSTEQYF. CDR3 DNA sequence: TGCGCCAGCAGTGGGGACAGCTCCACCGAGCAGTACTTC.

The chain couples TRBV25-1 to TRBJ1-3; D gene unclear. Germline V gene lookup returns CDR1 MGHDK and CDR2 SYGVNS. This CDR3 region has 16 residues. V lost 1 base, J lost 0 bases, and 10 bases lay in between. CDR3: CASSESRGNSGNTIYF. The CDR3 DNA follows: TGTGCCAGCAGTGAATCGCGAGGGAACTCTGGAAACACCATATATTTT.

The rearrangement joins TRBV16 to TRBJ1-2, with unresolved D. The CDR3 is made up of 17 amino acids. Trimming stripped 3 bases from V and 6 bases from J, with 23 bases between. CDR1 is KGHSY and CDR2 is FQNENV in the germline V gene. CDR3 residues: CASSQVEKATGSDGYTF. As DNA, the CDR3 is TGTGCCAGCAGCCAGGTGGAGAAGGCAACGGGTTCTGATGGCTACACCTTC.

The chain carries TRBV19 and TRBJ2-2, with 9 bases aligning to TRBD1. The junction had 16 bases not matched to a gene; V was cut back by 5 bases and J by 0 bases. Germline loops: CDR1 LNHDA, CDR2 SQIVND (reference sequence). This CDR3 is 20 amino acids long. The CDR3 bases are TGTGCCAGTAGTCCCAGCCGGGACAGGGCGAATATTACGAACACCGGGGAGCTGTTTTTT. Its translation: CASSPSRDRANITNTGELFF.

The chain joins TRBV6-5 to TRBJ2-7; 11 bases align to TRBD1. CDR3 length: 15 amino acids. Germline V CDR1 and CDR2: MNHEY, SVGAGI. The V and J ends lost 8 bases and 3 bases, in that order; junction bases with no gene match: 9. This CDR3 is CASVFRDRGNYEQYF. The CDR3 nucleotides read TGTGCCAGCGTGTTCCGGGACAGGGGGAACTACGAGCAGTACTTC.

The V and J genes are TRBV6-1 and TRBJ2-3; perhaps TRBD1 as D (6 bases). V was trimmed by 2 bases and J by 2 bases, leaving 14 bases between them. The CDR3 is 16 amino acids. Germline V gene data show CDR1 as MNHNS and CDR2 as SASEGT. CDR3 sequence reads: CASSETQGNITDTQYF. The DNA of the CDR3 is TGTGCCAGCAGTGAAACGCAGGGGAATATCACAGATACGCAGTATTTT.

The V gene is TRBV27, the J gene TRBJ2-1; D is possibly TRBD1 (5 bases). The germline V and J ends were trimmed by 5 bases and 0 bases, with 11 bases remaining between them. This CDR3 comprises 15 residues. Germline V CDR1 and CDR2: MNHEY, SMNVEV (reference sequence). CDR3 protein: CASSRGNSSYNEQFF. The CDR3 region has the DNA TGTGCCAGCAGTAGGGGTAATAGCTCCTACAATGAGCAGTTCTTC.

The chain couples TRBV4-3 to TRBJ2-3, with 7 bases fitting TRBD1. The CDR3 covers 17 residues. CDR1 and CDR2 (germline): LGHNA, YSLEER. Germline trimming cut 4 bases from V and 0 bases from J; bases unmatched to any gene: 10. Written as DNA, the CDR3 is TGCGCCAGCAGCCCCCGGACAGGCCTCGCCAGCACAGATACGCAGTATTTT. This translates into CASSPRTGLASTDTQYF.

This rearrangement joins TRBV30 to TRBJ2-2, with D tentatively TRBD1 (6 bases). The length of the CDR3 is 21 residues. Germline V CDR1 and CDR2: GTSNPN, SVGIG (reference sequence). Deletions cut 1 base from V and 0 bases from J, with 27 bases between. For the CDR3, the DNA is TGTGCCTGGAGTGCAACTCCTACGGGACACCTTAAAGAAGCGAACACCGGGGAGCTGTTTTTT. It yields the protein CAWSATPTGHLKEANTGELFF.

The rearrangement links TRBV6-4 to TRBJ2-1; 8 bases match TRBD2. With 11 bases clipped from V and 0 bases from J, the junction kept 6 bases outside the gene matches. Germline V lookup: CDR1 MRHNA, CDR2 SNTAGT. CDR3 length equals 14 residues. This CDR3 reads CAAGGGSSYNEQFF. Here the CDR3 DNA reads TGTGCCGCGGGGGGAGGGAGCTCCTACAATGAGCAGTTCTTC.

The chain carries TRBV2 and TRBJ2-7; D not certain. The CDR3 loop spans 13 amino acids. Germline CDR1 reads SNHLY; CDR2 reads FYNNEI. V gave up 6 bases and J gave up 4 bases, with 13 bases separating them. The CDR3 nucleotides are TGTGCCAGCAGGGTTTTTTGGCATTACGAGCAGTACTTC. Translated: CASRVFWHYEQYF.

V usage is TRBV6-5 and J usage is TRBJ2-7; 7 bases line up with TRBD2. The CDR3 totals 14 residues. The germline V gene encodes CDR1 MNHEY and CDR2 SVGAGI. V shed 6 bases and J 5 bases; nucleotides not matched to a gene: 10. The CDR3 here is CASSSGLDSNEQYF. The CDR3 DNA reads TGTGCCAGCAGCTCCGGACTAGATTCGAACGAGCAGTACTTC.

The chain recombines TRBV14 with TRBJ2-2, with D hard to call. CDR1 and CDR2 from the germline V gene are SGHDN and FVKESK. The CDR3 has 12 residues. The ends were cut back, 1 base at V and 6 bases at J, with 3 bases in the middle. CDR3 in amino acids: CASSQAAGELFF. The CDR3 DNA sequence: TGTGCCAGCAGCCAAGCGGCCGGGGAGCTGTTTTTT.

J is TRBJ1-4 and V is TRBV5-4; no clear D. V lost 0 bases and J 3 bases, leaving 12 bases between the germline ends. Per the germline V gene, CDR1 is SGHNT and CDR2 is YYREEE (reference sequence). The CDR3 is 16 residues long. The CDR3 DNA sequence: TGTGCCAGCAGCTTGGCGCGGGGATACGCTAATGAAAAACTGTTTTTT. Amino acids: CASSLARGYANEKLFF.

The chain has TRBV7-2 and TRBJ2-7; D is possibly TRBD1 or TRBD2 (5 bases each). The germline V gene has CDR1 SGHTA and CDR2 FQGNSA. Trimming cost V 0 bases and J 4 bases, with 13 bases left between them. The CDR3 contains 15 residues. Here the CDR3 DNA reads TGTGCCAGCAGCTTAGCCGGGACCACCTTTTACGAGCAGTACTTC. This encodes CASSLAGTTFYEQYF.

The genes are TRBV19 and TRBJ2-2, with D tentatively TRBD1 (7 bases). Per germline, CDR1 LNHDA and CDR2 SQIVND (reference sequence). The CDR3 is made up of 18 amino acids. Trimming stripped 5 bases from V and 5 bases from J, with 24 bases between. CDR3 residues: CASSVPWGAGGETGELFF. CDR3 DNA sequence: TGTGCCAGTAGTGTGCCTTGGGGGGCAGGGGGAGAAACCGGGGAGCTGTTTTTT.

This clone was recorded only once. The rearrangement uses TRBV12-5 and TRBJ2-3; 8 nucleotides match TRBD2. CDR3 length: 16 residues. Germline CDR1 reads LGHNT; CDR2 reads FRNRAP. Trimming cost V 2 bases and J 4 bases; bases outside gene matches: 8. The CDR3 loop is CASGLSLAGKADTQYF. CDR3 coding DNA: TGTGCTAGTGGTTTGTCCTTAGCGGGAAAGGCAGATACGCAGTATTTT.